The 24 T cell receptor beta chains presented below share a single source sample, sequenced in a study of blood T cell repertoires in COVID-19. Assay: immunoSEQ multiplex PCR; the TCRdb copy retains only in-frame clones and omits some. This table holds approximately 250,000 clones, over 75% found once. The sequencing sample was made of peripheral blood. These receptors were collected from a man aged 45-65 years with COVID-19, enrolled during active disease.

The chain links TRBV7-2 to TRBJ2-1; 7 positions match TRBD2. The ends lost 8 bases at V and 3 bases at J; junction bases unmatched: 10. The CDR3 totals 15 residues. CDR1 and CDR2 (germline): SGHTA, FQGNSA. The CDR3 DNA reads TGTGCCAGCGCCACCGCCCCGGGGGGCTACAATGAGCAGTTCTTC. Its protein is CASATAPGGYNEQFF.

The rearrangement uses TRBV10-2 and TRBJ1-1; 7 bases agree with TRBD1. After removal of 6 bases from V and 1 base from J, the junction contained 2 bases not matched to a gene. The germline V gene has CDR1 WSHSY and CDR2 SAAADI. This CDR3 has 13 residues. CDR3 region: CASRRQGNTEAFF. CDR3 in DNA: TGCGCCAGCAGACGACAGGGGAACACTGAAGCTTTCTTT.

The gene calls are TRBV2 and TRBJ2-3; TRBD2 is a possible D gene (6 bases). The CDR3 covers 15 residues. The V end lost 6 bases, the J end lost 1 base, and 14 bases lay between the germline ends. Germline CDR1 is SNHLY and CDR2 is FYNNEI. The CDR3 nucleotides read TGTGCCAGCAGATGGGGAGGATTGGGCACAGATACGCAGTATTTT. Amino acids: CASRWGGLGTDTQYF.

This clone turned up a few times. V gene TRBV7-9 combines with J gene TRBJ1-2; TRBD1 aligns across 9 bases. This CDR3 has 14 residues. Germline assignment: CDR1 SEHNR and CDR2 FQNEAQ (reference sequence). The trim removed 4 bases at V and 4 bases at J, leaving 4 bases unmatched. The CDR3 region is CASSSGTGTYGYTF. DNA of the CDR3: TGTGCCAGCAGCTCCGGGACAGGGACCTATGGCTACACCTTC.

The chain has TRBV18 and TRBJ1-1, with 7 bases that match TRBD1. CDR1 is KGHSH, CDR2 LQKENI, per germline. V was pared by 3 bases and J by 6 bases, with 7 bases of the junction left unmatched. The CDR3 sequence is 14 residues long. Here the CDR3 DNA reads TGTGCCAGCTCACCCGAGACAGGGAAGGCTGAAGCTTTCTTT. Amino acid sequence: CASSPETGKAEAFF.

The rearrangement uses TRBV7-6 and TRBJ2-1; D possibly corresponds to TRBD1 (5 bases). Germline-derived CDR1 and CDR2 are SGHVS and FNYEAQ. This CDR3 is built from 14 residues. V lost 0 bases and J 4 bases, leaving 7 bases between the germline ends. CDR3: CASSLADTYNEQFF. In nucleotides, the CDR3 is TGTGCCAGCAGCTTAGCGGACACTTACAATGAGCAGTTCTTC.

Comment on this clone: Mismatch with germline at one junction end may stem from a read error. As DNA, the CDR3 is TGTGCCAGTAGTATAGGAAACTTCGGGACAGGACTTTATTTT. Its translation: CASSIGNFGTGLYF. The rearrangement joins TRBV19 to TRBJ1-5, with 8 positions matching TRBD1. CDR1 is LNHDA, CDR2 SQIVND, per germline (reference sequence). This CDR3 is built from 14 residues.

V gene TRBV4-1 combines with J gene TRBJ2-5; D unclear. This CDR3 spans 14 amino acids. Trimming removed 1 base from V and 7 bases from J, with 13 bases in between. Germline V CDR1 and CDR2: MGHRA, YSYEKL. The CDR3 sequence is CASSQGIPARTQYF. CDR3 in DNA: TGCGCCAGCAGCCAAGGAATCCCAGCTAGGACCCAGTACTTC.

V usage is TRBV27 and J usage is TRBJ2-3; D ambiguous. Germline V CDR1 and CDR2: MNHEY, SMNVEV (reference sequence). CDR3 length: 15 amino acids. Trimming stripped 2 bases from V and 0 bases from J, with 9 bases between. The CDR3 here is CASSLNRVSTDTQYF. The CDR3 DNA follows: TGTGCCAGCAGTTTAAACCGGGTCAGCACAGATACGCAGTATTTT.

The gene calls are TRBV19 and TRBJ1-1; 7 nucleotides align to TRBD1. This CDR3 has 14 amino acids. The V gene's germline CDR1 is LNHDA and CDR2 SQIVND (reference sequence). V lost 3 bases to trimming and J lost 4 bases; unmatched junction nucleotides: 5. This CDR3 reads CASSIEQGTTEAFF. The CDR3 nucleotides are TGTGCCAGTAGTATCGAACAGGGGACCACTGAAGCTTTCTTT.

V gene TRBV6-5 combines with J gene TRBJ2-7, with TRBD1 identical over 9 bases. CDR3 size: 14 residues. The trim removed 2 bases at V and 6 bases at J, leaving 5 bases unmatched. Germline V gene lookup returns CDR1 MNHEY and CDR2 SVGAGI. The CDR3 DNA is TGTGCCAGCAGTTACACGGGACAGGGAGGCGAGCAGTACTTC. It encodes CASSYTGQGGEQYF.

This chain uses TRBV6-2 or TRBV6-3 with TRBJ1-5, with D tentatively TRBD1 (6 bases). The V end lost 2 bases, the J end lost 7 bases, and 15 bases lay between the germline ends. CDR1 MNHEY and CDR2 SVGEGT come from the germline V gene. The CDR3 runs to 15 residues. The CDR3 sequence: CASSYIDRRKQPQHF. CDR3 nucleotide sequence: TGTGCCAGCAGTTACATTGACAGGAGGAAACAGCCCCAGCATTTT.

The chain couples TRBV11-2 to TRBJ1-1, with D unresolved. Germline assignment: CDR1 SGHAT and CDR2 FQNNGV. The CDR3 contains 14 residues. V lost 0 bases and J lost 10, with 15 bases in between. The CDR3 loop is CASSLDNYSSRAFF. The CDR3 DNA follows: TGTGCCAGCAGCTTAGATAATTACAGCTCCCGAGCTTTCTTT. Full variable domain (remainder filled in from reference TRBV11-2 and TRBJ1-1): EAGVAQSPRYKIIEKRQSVAFWCNPISGHATLYWYQQILGQGPKLLIQFQNNGVVDDSQLPKDRFSAERLKGVDSTLKIQPAKLEDSAVYLCASSLDNYSSRAFFGQGTRLTVV.

In this sample, this clone turned up a few times. J is TRBJ1-5 and V is TRBV6-6; D gene unclear. CDR3 length: 14 amino acids. Germline V gives CDR1 MNHNY, CDR2 SVGAGI (reference sequence). Trimming removed 5 bases at V and 7 bases at J, with 15 bases between. The CDR3 sequence: CASSPSAGGQPQHF. CDR3 DNA sequence: TGTGCCAGCAGTCCTTCCGCAGGTGGACAGCCCCAGCATTTT.

This chain joins TRBV19 and TRBJ2-3; 12 bases map to TRBD2. V was pared by 4 bases and J by 6 bases, with 5 bases of the junction left unmatched. CDR3 length: 15 amino acids. Germline CDR1 LNHDA, CDR2 SQIVND (reference sequence). CDR3 nucleotide sequence: TGTGCCAGTAGTACACTAGCGGGGGGCGGGGATACGCAGTATTTT. This gives the protein CASSTLAGGGDTQYF.

CDR3 bases: TGTGCCAGCAGCTTAAAGTCAGGAATAAATCAGCCCCAGCATTTT. Translating it yields CASSLKSGINQPQHF. The chain employs TRBV11-2 and TRBJ1-5; D ambiguous. Germline V CDR1 and CDR2: SGHAT, FQNNGV. The CDR3 runs to 15 residues. Between the trimmed V and J ends, which lost 2 bases and 4 bases, there was a span of 12 bases.

The V call is TRBV3-1 (or the pseudogene TRBV3-2), the J call TRBJ1-1, with D perhaps TRBD1 (6 bases). Looked up from germline, CDR1 is LGHDT and CDR2 is YNNKEL (reference sequence). The length of the CDR3 is 13 residues. The V gene lost 2 bases and the J gene lost 6 bases, with 10 bases spanning the gap. The CDR3 is CASSQLNRAEAFF. Written as DNA, the CDR3 is TGTGCCAGCAGCCAACTAAACAGGGCTGAAGCTTTCTTT.

As regards this clone: Other DNA sequences within the sample encode an identical CDR3. Written as DNA, the CDR3 is TGCGCCAGCAGCCCCGGACAGAACTATGGCTACACCTTC. Its translation: CASSPGQNYGYTF. V and J are TRBV5-1 and TRBJ1-2; D might be TRBD1 (6 bases). The V gene lost 4 bases and the J gene lost 2 bases, with 9 bases spanning the gap. The CDR3 runs to 13 residues. Germline V gene data show CDR1 as SGHRS and CDR2 as YFSETQ. The full variable domain, with the rest looked up from reference TRBV5-1 and TRBJ1-2, is KAGVTQTPRYLIKTRGQQVTLSCSPISGHRSVSWYQQTPGQGLQFLFEYFSETQRNKGNFPGRFSGRQFSNSRSEMNVSTLELGDSALYLCASSPGQNYGYTFGSGTRLTVV.

This clone was detected only a few times. The chain couples TRBV6-4 to TRBJ1-4, with 8 positions matching TRBD1. The CDR3 covers 12 residues. Germline V CDR1 and CDR2: MRHNA, SNTAGT. V lost 8 bases and J lost 7; bases outside the gene matches: 3. The CDR3 is CASGQGGEKLFF. CDR3 in DNA: TGTGCCAGCGGACAGGGTGGTGAAAAACTGTTTTTT.

CDR3 protein: CASRERDSYGYTF. The DNA of the CDR3 is TGTGCCAGCAGGGAGAGGGACAGCTATGGCTACACCTTC. The chain links TRBV2 to TRBJ1-2; 7 bases line up with TRBD1. V shed 6 bases, J shed 4 bases, and the junction held 5 bases outside the gene matches. The CDR3 has 13 amino acids. From germline, CDR1 is SNHLY and CDR2 FYNNEI.

The rearrangement joins TRBV6-1 to TRBJ1-2, with a possible D match to TRBD1 (5 bases). CDR1 and CDR2 (germline): MNHNS, SASEGT. There are 14 residues in the CDR3. V dropped 1 base and J dropped 8 bases, with 14 bases sitting between them. CDR3 amino acids: CASSEVSRTNGYTF. The CDR3 coding sequence is TGTGCCAGCAGTGAAGTCTCACGGACAAACGGCTACACCTTC.

The chain combines TRBV14 with TRBJ1-2, with 8 bases identical to TRBD1. V gave up 2 bases and J gave up 10 bases; unmatched junction bases: 9. Germline CDR1 reads SGHDN; CDR2 reads FVKESK. The CDR3 covers 14 residues. The CDR3 loop reads CASSQLGQGSDYTF. In nucleotides, the CDR3 is TGTGCCAGCAGCCAACTAGGACAGGGCAGCGACTACACCTTC.

This sequence joins TRBV18 and TRBJ1-2; 9 bases agree with TRBD1. Germline V CDR1 and CDR2: KGHSH, LQKENI. The CDR3 has 13 amino acids. The V segment lost 1 base and the J segment 6 bases; nucleotides outside the gene matches: 0. The CDR3 nucleotides read TGTGCCAGCTCACCACGGGACAGGGATGGCTACACCTTC. This codes for CASSPRDRDGYTF.

The gene calls are TRBV10-3 and TRBJ2-3; 15 positions match TRBD2. The ends lost 6 bases at V and 3 bases at J; junction bases unmatched: 4. Looked up from germline, CDR1 is ENHRY and CDR2 is SYGVKD. This CDR3 is built from 16 residues. CDR3 nucleotide sequence: TGTGCCATCAGCAGGACTAGCGGGGGGGCGACAGATACGCAGTATTTT. This translates into CAISRTSGGATDTQYF.